Included here is one T cell receptor (beta chain) sequence, with context. This entry is derived from a study of tumor-infiltrating lymphocytes in primary liver carcinoma. The V end was cut by 3 bases, the J end by 1 base, with 12 bases between. The CDR3 covers 15 residues. A constant-region primer served to make TCR beta cDNA from roughly 540 ng total RNA. Three nested multiplex PCR rounds, a slightly modified ARM-PCR, produced the libraries for TCR beta. Both of the initial two PCR rounds ran for nine to eleven cycles and employed TRBV1-TRBV30 forward primers alongside a C-beta reverse primer. TCRdb used MiXCR to reprocess the multiplex PCR reads, holding one entry per CDR3 protein. The data contain tens of thousands of distinct CDR3 sequences, 70% to 80% of them singletons. Unsorted bulk tissue of about 20-30 mg yielded co-extracted RNA and DNA. Subjects presented with primary liver carcinoma managed by surgical resection.

The chain is built from TRBV12-3 or TRBV12-4 and TRBJ1-1; D is uncertain. The sample was liver tumor tissue from sampling region 3. The subset here: tumor region T3, left-lateral pole. The TCR originated in a man aged 40-49 years with primary liver carcinoma and hepatitis B virus infection. The CDR3 DNA reads as TGTGCCAGCAGTTTTGGAACTGTCCAGAACACTGAAGCTTTCTTT. Amino acids: CASSFGTVQNTEAFF.